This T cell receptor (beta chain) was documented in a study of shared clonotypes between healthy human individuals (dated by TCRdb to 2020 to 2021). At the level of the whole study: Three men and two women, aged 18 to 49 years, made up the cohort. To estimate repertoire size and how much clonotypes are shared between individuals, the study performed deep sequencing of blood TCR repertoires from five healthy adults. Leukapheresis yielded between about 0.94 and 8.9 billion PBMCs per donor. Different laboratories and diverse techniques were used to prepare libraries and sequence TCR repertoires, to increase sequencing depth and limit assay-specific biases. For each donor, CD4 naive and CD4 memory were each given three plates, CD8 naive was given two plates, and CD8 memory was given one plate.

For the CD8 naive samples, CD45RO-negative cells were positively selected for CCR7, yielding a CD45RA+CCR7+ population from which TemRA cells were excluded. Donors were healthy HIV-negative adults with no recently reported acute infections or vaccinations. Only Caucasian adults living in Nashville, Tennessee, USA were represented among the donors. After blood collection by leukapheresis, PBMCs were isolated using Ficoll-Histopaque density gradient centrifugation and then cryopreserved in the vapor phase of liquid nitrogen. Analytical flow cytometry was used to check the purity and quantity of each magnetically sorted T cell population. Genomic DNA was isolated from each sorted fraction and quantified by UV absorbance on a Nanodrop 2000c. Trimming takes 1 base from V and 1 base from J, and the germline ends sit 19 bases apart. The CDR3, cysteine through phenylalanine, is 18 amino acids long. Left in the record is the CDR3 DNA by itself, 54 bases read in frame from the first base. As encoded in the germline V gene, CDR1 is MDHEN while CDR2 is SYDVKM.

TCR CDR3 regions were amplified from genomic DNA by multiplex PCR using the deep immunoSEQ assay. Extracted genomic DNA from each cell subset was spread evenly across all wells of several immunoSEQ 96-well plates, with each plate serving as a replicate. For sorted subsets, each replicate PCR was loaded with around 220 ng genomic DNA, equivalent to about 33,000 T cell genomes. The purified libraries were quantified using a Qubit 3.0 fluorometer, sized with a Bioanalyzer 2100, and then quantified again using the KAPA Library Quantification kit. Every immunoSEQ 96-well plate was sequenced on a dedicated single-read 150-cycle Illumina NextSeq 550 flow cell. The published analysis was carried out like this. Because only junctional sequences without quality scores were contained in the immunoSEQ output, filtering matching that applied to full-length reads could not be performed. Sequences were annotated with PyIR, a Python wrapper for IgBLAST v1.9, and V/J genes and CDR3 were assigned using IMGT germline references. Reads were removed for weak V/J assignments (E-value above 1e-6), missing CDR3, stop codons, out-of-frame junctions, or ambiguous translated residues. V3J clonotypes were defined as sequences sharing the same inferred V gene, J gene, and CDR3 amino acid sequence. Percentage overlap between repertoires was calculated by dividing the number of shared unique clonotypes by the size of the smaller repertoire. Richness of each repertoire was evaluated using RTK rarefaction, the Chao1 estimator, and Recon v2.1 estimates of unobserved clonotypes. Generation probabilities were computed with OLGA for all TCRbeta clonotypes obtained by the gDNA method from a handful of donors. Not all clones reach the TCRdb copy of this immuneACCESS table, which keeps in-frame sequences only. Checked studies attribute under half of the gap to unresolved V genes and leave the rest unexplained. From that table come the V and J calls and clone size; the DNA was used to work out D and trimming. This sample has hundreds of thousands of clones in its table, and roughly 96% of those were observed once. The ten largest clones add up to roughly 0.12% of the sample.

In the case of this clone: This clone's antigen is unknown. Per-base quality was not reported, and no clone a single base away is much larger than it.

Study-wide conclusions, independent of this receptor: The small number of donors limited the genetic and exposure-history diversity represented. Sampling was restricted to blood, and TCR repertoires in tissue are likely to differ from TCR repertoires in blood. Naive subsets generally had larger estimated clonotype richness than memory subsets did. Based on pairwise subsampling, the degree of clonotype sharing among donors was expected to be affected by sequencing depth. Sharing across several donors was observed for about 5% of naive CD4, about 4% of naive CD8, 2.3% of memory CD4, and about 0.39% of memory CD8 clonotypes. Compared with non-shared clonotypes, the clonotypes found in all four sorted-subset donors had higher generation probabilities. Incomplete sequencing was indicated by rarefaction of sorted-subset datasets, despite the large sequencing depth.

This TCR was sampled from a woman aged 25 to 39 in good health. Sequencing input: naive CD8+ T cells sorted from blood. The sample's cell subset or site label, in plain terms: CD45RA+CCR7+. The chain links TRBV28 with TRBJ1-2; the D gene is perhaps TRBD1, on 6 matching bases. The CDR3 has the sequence CASSLSAILQGFNYGYTF. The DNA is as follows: TGTGCCAGCAGTTTATCGGCGATTTTACAGGGATTTAACTATGGCTACACCTTC.